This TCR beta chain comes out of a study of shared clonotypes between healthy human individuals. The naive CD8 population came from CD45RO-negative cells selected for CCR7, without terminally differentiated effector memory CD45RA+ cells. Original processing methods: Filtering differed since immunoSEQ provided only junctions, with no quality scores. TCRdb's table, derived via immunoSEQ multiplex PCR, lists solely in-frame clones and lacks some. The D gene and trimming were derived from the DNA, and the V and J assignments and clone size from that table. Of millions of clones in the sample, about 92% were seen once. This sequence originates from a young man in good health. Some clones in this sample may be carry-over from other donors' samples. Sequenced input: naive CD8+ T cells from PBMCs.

CDR3 nucleotide sequence: TGTGCCAGCTCACGGGCAGGGCGGTCTAGCACAGATACGCAGTATTTT. It codes for CASSRAGRSSTDTQYF. V usage is TRBV18 and J usage is TRBJ2-3, with D maybe TRBD1 (5 bases). Germline V gene sequence: CDR1 KGHSH, CDR2 LQKENI. The CDR3 length is 16 residues. The V end lost 4 bases, the J end lost 0 bases, and 14 bases lay between the germline ends.